These T cell receptor beta chains were read from a single sample in a study of T cell responses to AZD1222 COVID-19 vaccine. Some clones are missing from TCRdb's copy, which holds only in-frame ones; the method was immunoSEQ multiplex PCR. This sample has tens of thousands of clones; roughly nine tenths occur once, and the top ten carry under 3%. Sample: peripheral blood, taken 28 days after the second AZD1222 dose. These receptors came from an adult who received the AZD1222 COVID-19 vaccine. The CDR3 runs from the conserved cysteine through the conserved F or W. A D gene is named only where the DNA matches it firmly. Expanded clones get a size class; other rows say once, few or many, or leave the size out.

d_call	v_call	j_call	clone_size	cdr3_nt	cdr3_aa
NA	TRBV9	TRBJ1-4	NA	TGTGCCAGCAGCGTAGAAGGGACCCCTTGGGCTAATGAAAAACTGTTTTTT	CASSVEGTPWANEKLFF
NA	TRBV6-5	TRBJ1-5	NA	TGTGCCAGCAGTTACGGGAGCAATCAGCCCCAGCATTTT	CASSYGSNQPQHF
TRBD1	TRBV5-1	TRBJ1-5	NA	TGCGCCAGCAGCCGGGAACCGGGACAGGGTTATCAGCCCCAGCATTTT	CASSREPGQGYQPQHF
NA	TRBV20-1	TRBJ1-2	NA	TGCAGTGCTAGCAGGGACTATGGCTACACCTTC	CSASRDYGYTF
NA	TRBV27	TRBJ2-1	NA	TGTGCCAGCAGTTTCGTCGACAACAATGAGCAGTTCTTC	CASSFVDNNEQFF
NA	TRBV27	TRBJ1-5	NA	TGTGCCAGCAGCCCCGGGGGTGTGCCGCAGCCCCAGCATTTT	CASSPGGVPQPQHF
TRBD1	TRBV9	TRBJ1-6	once	TGTGCCAGCAGCGCGCAGGGGGCCCAGTTTAATTCACCCCTCCACTTT	CASSAQGAQFNSPLHF
TRBD1	TRBV6-6	TRBJ1-5	NA	TGTGCCAGCAGTCGGCCTACAGGGGAGGGGCAGCCCCAGCATTTT	CASSRPTGEGQPQHF
TRBD1	TRBV19	TRBJ1-6	NA	TGTGCCAGTAGTAAAAATGACAGGGGGAAGGATTCACCCCTCCACTTT	CASSKNDRGKDSPLHF
NA	TRBV18	TRBJ1-1	NA	TGTGCCAGCTCACCTTCGGTTGGCCCTAACACTGAAGCTTTCTTT	CASSPSVGPNTEAFF
NA	TRBV6-1	TRBJ1-3	NA	TGTGCCAGCAGTGAATTATGGGGTTCTGGAAACACCATATATTTT	CASSELWGSGNTIYF
NA	TRBV9	TRBJ2-7	NA	TGTGCCAGCAGCGGAGACAGGGAGGGGGAGCAGTACTTC	CASSGDREGEQYF
NA	TRBV18	TRBJ1-3	NA	TGTGCCAGCTCACCAAATTCAGGGATGTCTGGAAACACCATATATTTT	CASSPNSGMSGNTIYF
TRBD1	TRBV19	TRBJ2-7	NA	TGTGCCAGTAGTGCACAGGGGGCCTACGAGCAGTACTTC	CASSAQGAYEQYF
NA	TRBV27	TRBJ1-1	NA	TGTGCCAGCAGTCTCCGACAGAAAACCATGAACACTGAAGCTTTCTTT	CASSLRQKTMNTEAFF
TRBD1	TRBV9	TRBJ2-1	NA	TGTGCCAGCAGCGCCCGGGACAGGGGTAATGAGCAGTTCTTC	CASSARDRGNEQFF
TRBD1	TRBV6-5	TRBJ1-4	NA	TGTGCCAGCAGTCCTCGGGACAGTAATGAAAAACTGTTTTTT	CASSPRDSNEKLFF
NA	TRBV28	TRBJ2-3	NA	TGTGCCAGCAGTAAACAGGGTAGCACAGATACGCAGTATTTT	CASSKQGSTDTQYF
NA	TRBV27	TRBJ1-3	NA	TGTGCCAGCAGTTTGAAGGGGGTCTTCTCTGGAAACACCATATATTTT	CASSLKGVFSGNTIYF
NA	TRBV11-2	TRBJ2-1	NA	TGTGCCAGCAGCTTAGTCCGGGCCTACAATGAGCAGTTCTTC	CASSLVRAYNEQFF
NA	TRBV3-1/TRBV3-2	TRBJ1-2	NA	TGTGCCAGCAGCCAACTGGGGGCCGGGGACTATGGCTACACCTTC	CASSQLGAGDYGYTF
NA	TRBV30	TRBJ2-2	NA	TGTGCCTGGAGTGTACGAGGTGGGGGGCGTATCGGGGAGCTGTTTTTT	CAWSVRGGGRIGELFF
NA	TRBV12-5	TRBJ1-5	NA	TGTGCTAGTGGGGGAACAGGTAATCAGCCCCAGCATTTT	CASGGTGNQPQHF
TRBD1	TRBV3-1/TRBV3-2	TRBJ1-5	NA	TGTGCCAGCAGCCAAGGACAGGGGAAAGGCCTAAATCAGCCCCAGCATTTT	CASSQGQGKGLNQPQHF
TRBD1	TRBV5-4	TRBJ1-2	NA	TGTGCCAGCAGCTTGGCCAACCCAGGGGGGGAGAATGGCTACACCTTC	CASSLANPGGENGYTF
TRBD2	TRBV15	TRBJ2-1	once	TGTGCCACCAGCAGGACCGGGACTAGGGATGAGCAGTTCTTC	CATSRTGTRDEQFF
NA	TRBV5-6	TRBJ2-7	NA	TGTGCCAGCAGTGACACTCGGCTCAGAAGGGGCTACGAGCAGTACTTC	CASSDTRLRRGYEQYF
TRBD1	TRBV6-2/TRBV6-3	TRBJ2-7	NA	TGTGCCAGCAGTTCCCCCCATATACAGGGGGCGGACTACGAGCAGTACTTC	CASSSPHIQGADYEQYF
TRBD2	TRBV7-3	TRBJ2-1	NA	TGTGCCAGCAGTCGGTCCGGGACTAGCGGGAATAATGAGCAGTTCTTC	CASSRSGTSGNNEQFF
NA	TRBV6-5	TRBJ2-5	NA	TGTGCCAGCAGTTACTCGGGGCCCAGGGCCCAAGAGACCCAGTACTTC	CASSYSGPRAQETQYF
NA	TRBV29-1	TRBJ1-1	NA	TGCAGCGTTGACCCGACAGGGAACACTGAAGCTTTCTTT	CSVDPTGNTEAFF
NA	TRBV30	TRBJ1-5	NA	TGTGCCTGGAGTCCCCTGGACTCTTATAGCAATCAGCCCCAGCATTTT	CAWSPLDSYSNQPQHF
NA	TRBV9	TRBJ2-6	NA	TGTGCCAGCAGCCCCTATGTTTCTGGGGCCAACGTCCTGACTTTC	CASSPYVSGANVLTF
NA	TRBV11-2	TRBJ1-4	NA	TGTGCCAGCAGCTTAGATCAAGGAGGACGACTGTTTTTT	CASSLDQGGRLFF
TRBD2	TRBV12-3/TRBV12-4	TRBJ2-1	NA	TGTGCCAGCAGTCTAGGGACTACTGAGCAGTTCTTC	CASSLGTTEQFF
TRBD2	TRBV15	TRBJ2-7	few	TGTGCCACCAGCAGAGATGCGGGGACTAGCGAGTCGTACTTC	CATSRDAGTSESYF
TRBD1	TRBV2	TRBJ1-1	NA	TGTGCCAGCAGTGAGAGACAGGGGAACACTGAAGCTTTCTTT	CASSERQGNTEAFF
NA	TRBV5-4	TRBJ2-5	NA	TGTGCCAGCAGAAGGGACGGTCAAGAGACCCAGTACTTC	CASRRDGQETQYF
NA	TRBV25-1	TRBJ2-7	NA	TGTGCCAGCAGCAGGGACTCCTACGAGCAGTACTTC	CASSRDSYEQYF
NA	TRBV6-5	TRBJ1-6	NA	TGTGCCAGCAGTACACTACGGGGTTCACCCCTCCACTTT	CASSTLRGSPLHF
NA	TRBV30	TRBJ2-2	few	TGTGCCTGGAGTAGGCTCCAACTCCGCACCGGGGAGCTGTTTTTT	CAWSRLQLRTGELFF
NA	TRBV7-8	TRBJ1-2	once	TGTGCCAGCAAGTTCAGGGGAAAGAGGGATGGCTACACCTTC	CASKFRGKRDGYTF
NA	TRBV12-3/TRBV12-4	TRBJ1-1	NA	TGTGCCAGCAGCCGGGGGCATACTGAAGCTTTCTTT	CASSRGHTEAFF
NA	TRBV7-7	TRBJ2-5	NA	TGTGCTAGCAGCTTAAATTTTGGTTTACGGACCCAGAAGTACTTC	CASSLNFGLRTQKYF
NA	TRBV5-6	TRBJ2-7	NA	TGTGCCAGCAGCTTTCAAGCGGTAATCACCTACGAGCAGTACTTC	CASSFQAVITYEQYF
NA	TRBV6-4	TRBJ1-6	NA	TGTGCCAGCAGCCCTCACCCTGGGACCTATAATTCACCCCTCCACTTT	CASSPHPGTYNSPLHF
NA	TRBV5-4	TRBJ2-6	once	TGTGCCAGCAGTACACCCCAGGAGGGGACCCATGCGAACGTCCTGACTTTC	CASSTPQEGTHANVLTF
NA	TRBV19	TRBJ1-1	NA	TGTGCCAGTGTCCAATCTTGGGGCACTGAAGCTTTCTTT	CASVQSWGTEAFF
NA	TRBV27	TRBJ2-7	NA	TGTGCCAGCAGTTTAGGGGGCGGATTTTCGGTAGCCTACGAGCAGTACTTC	CASSLGGGFSVAYEQYF
NA	TRBV12-3/TRBV12-4	TRBJ1-2	NA	TGTGCCAGCAGTTTAGCCCCGTCGGCGGGCTACACCTTC	CASSLAPSAGYTF
NA	TRBV5-1	TRBJ1-2	NA	TGCGCCAGCAGTTATGACAGGACCTATGGCTACACCTTC	CASSYDRTYGYTF
NA	TRBV30	TRBJ1-5	NA	TGTGCCTGGAGCGACGTCGGCTGGCCCCAGCATTTT	CAWSDVGWPQHF